The 3 T cell receptor beta chains given below trace back to one sample, sequenced in a study of monozygotic twins with inflammatory bowel disease. TCRdb reprocessed the 5' RACE reads and keeps a single row for each CDR3 protein, giving no DNA. The sample table includes a few hundred thousand distinct CDR3 sequences. The sample taken for sequencing was blood. The receptors shown here come from a human donor with ulcerative colitis or Crohn's disease, or a healthy co-twin of an affected twin (not recorded which).

This chain joins TRBV10-3 and TRBJ2-7. The CDR3 is 12 amino acids. The germline gives CDR1 ENHRY, CDR2 SYGVKD. CDR3 residues: CAISGSSYEQYF.

The chain carries TRBV15 and TRBJ1-5; TCRdb reports TRBD1, a call that lacks DNA to check it against. The CDR3 is made up of 15 amino acids. Germline CDR1 is LNHNV and CDR2 is YYDKDF (reference sequence). CDR3 residues: CATRPDRAGLQPQHF.

CDR3 in amino acids: CASSYSFTGQGIYTQYF. This rearrangement joins TRBV6-5 to TRBJ2-3; TCRdb picks TRBD1, but there is no DNA to check that call. From germline, CDR1 is MNHEY and CDR2 SVGAGI. This CDR3 is built from 17 residues.